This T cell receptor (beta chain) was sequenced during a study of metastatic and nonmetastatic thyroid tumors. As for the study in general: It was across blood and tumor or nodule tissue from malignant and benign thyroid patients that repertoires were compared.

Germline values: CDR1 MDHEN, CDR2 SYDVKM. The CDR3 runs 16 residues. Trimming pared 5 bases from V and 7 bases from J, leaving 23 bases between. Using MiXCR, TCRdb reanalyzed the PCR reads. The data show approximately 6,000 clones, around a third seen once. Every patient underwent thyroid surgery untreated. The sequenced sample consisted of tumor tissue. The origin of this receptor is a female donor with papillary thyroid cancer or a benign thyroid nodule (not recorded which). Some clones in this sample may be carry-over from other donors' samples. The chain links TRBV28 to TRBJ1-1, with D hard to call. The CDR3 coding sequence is TGTGCCAGCAGTCGCAGGCACCTGGGTAGTGGCAATGAAGCTTTCTTT. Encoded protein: CASSRRHLGSGNEAFF.